What follows are 6 T cell receptor delta chains derived from one specimen sequenced in a study of γδ T cells in repeated Plasmodium falciparum infection. Gammadelta T cells were flow-sorted from PBMC into Vgamma9/Vdelta2+ and Vdelta2-negative populations for bulk analysis. TCRdb re-called the multiplex PCR reads via CATT. The sample records 75,000 to 100,000 delta-chain clones, about 1.5% being singletons. The sample comprised gamma-delta T cells from blood. These receptors were taken from a pool of human donors (malaria-infected and uninfected, not separated).

This clone was detected only a few times. TCRdb lists the protein of a much larger clone for this DNA, which differs at residue 11, so this is likely a read error; the protein given here is translated from the DNA itself. The chain uses TRDV2 and TRDJ1, with a weak D call TRDD3 (5 bases). TCRdb gives no J gene; it was assigned here by matching the DNA to germline. Per the germline V gene, CDR1 is GEAIGNYY and CDR2 is EKD. The CDR3 has 15 residues. Trimming removed 0 bases from V and 7 bases from J, with 17 bases in between. CDR3 region: CACDTVGTQGGKLIF. In DNA form, the CDR3 reads TGTGCCTGTGACACCGTGGGGACCCAAGGGGGTAAACTCATCTTT.

This clone was found a few times. A read error likely explains why the TCRdb protein, taken from a much larger clone, differs from this DNA's translation at residue 8; the protein shown is translated from the DNA. J is TRDJ1 and V is TRDV2; 7 bases are a match to TRDD3. TCRdb supplies no J gene; here it was assigned by aligning the nucleotide sequence to germline. The CDR3 runs 15 residues. V shed 3 bases, J shed 0 bases, and the junction held 6 bases outside the gene matches. Germline assignment: CDR1 GEAIGNYY and CDR2 EKD. The CDR3 region is CACDGGGGYTDKLIF. CDR3 DNA sequence: TGTGCCTGTGACGGCGGGGGGGGATACACCGATAAACTCATCTTT.

Only a few counts were recorded for this clone. TCRdb's protein, taken from a much larger clone, differs from this DNA's translation at residue 13, likely owing to a read error; the protein displayed comes from the DNA. This chain joins TRDV1 and TRDJ1; D is perhaps TRDD3 (5 bases). CDR3 size: 15 residues. CDR1 is TSWWSYY, CDR2 QGS, per germline. CDR3 region: CALGEILNRGPKPIF. CDR3 in DNA: TGTGCTCTTGGGGAAATACTGAATCGGGGGCCTAAACCCATCTTT.

Only a few counts were recorded for this clone. This likely reflects a read error, since a far larger clone is one base away. This same CDR3 is encoded by further DNA sequences in the sample. The chain is built from TRDV2 and TRDJ1; 12 bases align to TRDD3. Here the J gene was assigned by germline matching of the DNA, as TCRdb has none. CDR3 length equals 16 residues. Trimming cost V 3 bases and J 7 bases; bases outside gene matches: 11. Germline V lookup: CDR1 GEAIGNYY, CDR2 EKD. CDR3 loop: CACDQLGDTLKRKLIF. CDR3 nucleotide sequence: TGTGCCTGTGACCAACTGGGGGATACACTCAAACGTAAACTCATCTTT.

This clone came up many times. This chain uses TRDV2 with TRDJ3; 11 bases fit TRDD3. TCRdb offers no J gene call, so here the DNA was matched to germline to obtain one. CDR1 GEAIGNYY and CDR2 EKD come from the germline V gene. CDR3 size: 19 residues. The ends lost 4 bases at V and 0 bases at J; junction bases unmatched: 7. Written as DNA, the CDR3 is TGTGCCTGTGATGTTCTGGGGGATACTCACTCCTGGGACACCCGACAGATGTTTTTC. Protein sequence: CACDVLGDTHSWDTRQMFF.

This clone was found many times. The gene calls are TRDV1 and TRDJ1, with a possible D match to TRDD3 (6 bases). In the absence of a J gene in TCRdb, the DNA was matched to germline to assign it here. Trimming cost V 4 bases and J 0 bases, with 36 bases left between them. Germline V gene data show CDR1 as TSWWSYY and CDR2 as QGS. The CDR3 has 23 residues. CDR3 residues: CALGVALGLRWRGGTSYTDKLIF. The CDR3 region has the DNA TGTGCTCTTGGGGTCGCTCTTGGCCTTCGGTGGAGAGGGGGGACATCGTACACCGATAAACTCATCTTT.